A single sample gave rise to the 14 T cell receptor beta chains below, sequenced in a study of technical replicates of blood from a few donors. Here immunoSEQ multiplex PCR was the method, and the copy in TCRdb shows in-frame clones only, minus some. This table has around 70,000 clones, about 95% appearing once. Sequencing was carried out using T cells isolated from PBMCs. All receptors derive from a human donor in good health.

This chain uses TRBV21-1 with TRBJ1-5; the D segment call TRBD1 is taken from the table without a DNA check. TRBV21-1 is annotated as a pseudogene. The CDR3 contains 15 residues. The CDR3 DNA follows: TGTGCCAGCAGCAGAAGACAGGGTTGCAATCAGCCCCAGCATTTT. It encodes CASSRRQGCNQPQHF.

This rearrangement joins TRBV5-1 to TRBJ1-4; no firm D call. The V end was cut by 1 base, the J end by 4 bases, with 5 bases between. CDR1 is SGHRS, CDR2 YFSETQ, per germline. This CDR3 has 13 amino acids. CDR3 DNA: TGCGCCAGCAGCTTGATCTATAATGAAAAACTGTTTTTT. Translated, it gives CASSLIYNEKLFF.

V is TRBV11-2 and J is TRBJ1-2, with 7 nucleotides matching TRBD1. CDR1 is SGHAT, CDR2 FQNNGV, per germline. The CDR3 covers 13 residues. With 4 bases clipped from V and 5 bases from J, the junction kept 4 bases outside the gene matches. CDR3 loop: CASSSGTVYGYTF. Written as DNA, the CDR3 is TGTGCCAGCAGCTCCGGGACAGTATATGGCTACACCTTC.

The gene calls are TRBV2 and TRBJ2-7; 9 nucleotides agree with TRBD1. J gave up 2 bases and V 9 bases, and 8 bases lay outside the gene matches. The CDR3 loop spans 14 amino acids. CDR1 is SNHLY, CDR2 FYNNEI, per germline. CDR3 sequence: CASRTGGLTYEQYF. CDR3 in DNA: TGTGCCAGTAGAACAGGGGGCTTAACCTACGAGCAGTACTTC.

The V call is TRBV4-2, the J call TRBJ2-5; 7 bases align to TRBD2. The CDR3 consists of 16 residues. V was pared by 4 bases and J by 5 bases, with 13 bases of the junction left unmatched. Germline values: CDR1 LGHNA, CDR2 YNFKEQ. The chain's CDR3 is CASSPLAGGEGETQYF. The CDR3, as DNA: TGTGCCAGCAGCCCGCTAGCAGGAGGGGAGGGGGAGACCCAGTACTTC.

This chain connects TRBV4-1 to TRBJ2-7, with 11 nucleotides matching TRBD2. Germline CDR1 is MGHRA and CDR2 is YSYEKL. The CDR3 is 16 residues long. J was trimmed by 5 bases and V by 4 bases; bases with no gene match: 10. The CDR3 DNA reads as TGCGCCAGCAGCCGAATTTTTATAGCGGGAGGGGACGAGCAGTACTTC. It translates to CASSRIFIAGGDEQYF.

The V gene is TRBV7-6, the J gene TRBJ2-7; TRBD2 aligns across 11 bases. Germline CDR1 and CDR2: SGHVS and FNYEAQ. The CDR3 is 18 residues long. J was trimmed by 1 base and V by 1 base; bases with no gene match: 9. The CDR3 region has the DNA TGTGCCAGCAGCTTAGGGGCTAGCGGGAGGCTAGAGTCCTACGAGCAGTACTTC. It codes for CASSLGASGRLESYEQYF.

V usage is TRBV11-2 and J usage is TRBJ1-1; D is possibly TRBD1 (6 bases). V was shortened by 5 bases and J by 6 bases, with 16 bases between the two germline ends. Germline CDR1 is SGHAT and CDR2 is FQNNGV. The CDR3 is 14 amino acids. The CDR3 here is CASSPTTGTAEAFF. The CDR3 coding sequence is TGTGCCAGCAGCCCGACAACAGGGACCGCTGAAGCTTTCTTT.

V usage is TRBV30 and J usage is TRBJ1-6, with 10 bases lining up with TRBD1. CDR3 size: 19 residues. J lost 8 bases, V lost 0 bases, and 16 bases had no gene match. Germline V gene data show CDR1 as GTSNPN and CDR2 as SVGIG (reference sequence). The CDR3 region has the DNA TGTGCCTGGAGTGTACCCCCGTCCGGGACAGGGGCACATCATTCACCCCTCCACTTT. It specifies CAWSVPPSGTGAHHSPLHF. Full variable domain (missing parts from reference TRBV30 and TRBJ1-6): SQTIHQWPATLVQPVGSPLSLECTVEGTSNPNLYWYRQAAGRGLQLLFYSVGIGQISSEVPQNLSASRPQDRQFILSSKKLLLSDSGFYLCAWSVPPSGTGAHHSPLHFGNGTRLTVT.

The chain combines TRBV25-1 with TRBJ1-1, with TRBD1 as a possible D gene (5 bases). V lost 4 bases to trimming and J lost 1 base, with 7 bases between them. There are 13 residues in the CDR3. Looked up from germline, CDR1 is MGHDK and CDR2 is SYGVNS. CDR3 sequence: CASSGGENTEAFF. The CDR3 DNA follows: TGTGCCAGCAGTGGGGGGGAGAACACTGAAGCTTTCTTT.

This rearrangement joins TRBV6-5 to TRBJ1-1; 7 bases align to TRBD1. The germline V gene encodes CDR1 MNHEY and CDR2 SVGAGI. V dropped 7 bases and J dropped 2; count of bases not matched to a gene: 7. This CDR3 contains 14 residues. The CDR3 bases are TGTGCCAGCAACAGCCCAGGGGGTAACACTGAAGCTTTCTTT. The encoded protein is CASNSPGGNTEAFF.

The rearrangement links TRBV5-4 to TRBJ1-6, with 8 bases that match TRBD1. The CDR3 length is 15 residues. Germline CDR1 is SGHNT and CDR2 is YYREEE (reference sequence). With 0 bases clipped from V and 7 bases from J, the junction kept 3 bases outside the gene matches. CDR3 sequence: CASSLGTGRNSPLHF. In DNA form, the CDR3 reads TGTGCCAGCAGCTTGGGGACAGGGAGAAATTCACCCCTCCACTTT.

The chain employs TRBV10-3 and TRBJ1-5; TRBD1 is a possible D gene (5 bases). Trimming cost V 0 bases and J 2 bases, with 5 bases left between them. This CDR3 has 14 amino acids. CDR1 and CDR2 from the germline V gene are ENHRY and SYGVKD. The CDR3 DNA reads TGTGCCATCAGTGAGTCGACAGGCAATCAGCCCCAGCATTTT. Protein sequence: CAISESTGNQPQHF.

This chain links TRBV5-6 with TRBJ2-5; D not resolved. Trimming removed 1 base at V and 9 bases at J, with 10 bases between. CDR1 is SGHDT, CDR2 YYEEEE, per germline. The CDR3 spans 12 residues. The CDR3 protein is CASSLLGAPQYF. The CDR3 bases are TGTGCCAGCAGCTTGTTGGGCGCGCCCCAGTACTTC.